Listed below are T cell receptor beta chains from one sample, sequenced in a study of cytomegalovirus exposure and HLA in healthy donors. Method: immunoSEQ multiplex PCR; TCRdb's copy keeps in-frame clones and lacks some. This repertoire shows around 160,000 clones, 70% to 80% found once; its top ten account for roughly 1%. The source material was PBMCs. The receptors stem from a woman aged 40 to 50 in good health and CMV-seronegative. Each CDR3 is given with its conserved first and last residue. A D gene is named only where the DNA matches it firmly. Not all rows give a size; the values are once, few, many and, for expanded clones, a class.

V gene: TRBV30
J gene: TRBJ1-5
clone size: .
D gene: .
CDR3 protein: CAWSEGAGNQPQHF
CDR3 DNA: TGTGCCTGGAGTGAAGGGGCGGGAAATCAGCCCCAGCATTTT

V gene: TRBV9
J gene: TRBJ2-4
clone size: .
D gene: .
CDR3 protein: CASSVEGRRENIQYF
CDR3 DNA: TGTGCCAGCAGCGTCGAGGGGAGGAGGGAAAACATTCAGTACTTC

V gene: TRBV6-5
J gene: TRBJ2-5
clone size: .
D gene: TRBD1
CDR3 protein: CASSFRDREETQYF
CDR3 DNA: TGTGCCAGCAGCTTCCGGGACAGGGAAGAGACCCAGTACTTC

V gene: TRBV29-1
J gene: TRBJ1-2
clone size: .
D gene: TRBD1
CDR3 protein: CSVELQGAGYTF
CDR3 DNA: TGCAGCGTTGAATTGCAGGGGGCAGGCTACACCTTC

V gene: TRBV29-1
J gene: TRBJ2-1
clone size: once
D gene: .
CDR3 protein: CSVAPEGGGGYNEQFF
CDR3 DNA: TGCAGCGTTGCCCCCGAGGGTGGGGGAGGTTACAATGAGCAGTTCTTC

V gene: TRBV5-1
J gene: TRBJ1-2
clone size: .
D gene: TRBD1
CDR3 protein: CASRSTGDYGYTF
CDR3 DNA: TGCGCCAGCAGGTCTACAGGGGACTATGGCTACACCTTC

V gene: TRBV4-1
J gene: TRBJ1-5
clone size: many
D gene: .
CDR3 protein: CASSPDSYNQPQHF
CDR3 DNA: TGCGCCAGCAGCCCGGACAGTTACAATCAGCCCCAGCATTTT

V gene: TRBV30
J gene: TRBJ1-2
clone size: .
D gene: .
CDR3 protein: CAWSVGVEGYTF
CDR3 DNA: TGTGCCTGGAGTGTAGGGGTAGAGGGCTACACCTTC

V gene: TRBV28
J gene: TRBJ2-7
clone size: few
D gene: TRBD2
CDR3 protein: CASSLGGSKSYEQYF
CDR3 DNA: TGTGCCAGCAGTTTAGGCGGGAGTAAATCCTACGAGCAGTACTTC

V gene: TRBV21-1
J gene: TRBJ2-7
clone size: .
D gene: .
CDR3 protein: CASSSITGALYEQYF
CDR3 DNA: TGTGCCAGCAGCTCCATAACAGGGGCCCTCTACGAGCAGTACTTC

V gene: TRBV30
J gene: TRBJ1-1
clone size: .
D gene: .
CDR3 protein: CAWSAPGGRLNTEAFF
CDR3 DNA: TGTGCCTGGAGTGCTCCCGGGGGGAGGTTGAACACTGAAGCTTTCTTT

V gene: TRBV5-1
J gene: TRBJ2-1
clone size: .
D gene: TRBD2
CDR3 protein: CASSFASGGTSYNEQFF
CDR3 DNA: TGCGCCAGCAGCTTCGCTAGCGGAGGAACTTCCTACAATGAGCAGTTCTTC

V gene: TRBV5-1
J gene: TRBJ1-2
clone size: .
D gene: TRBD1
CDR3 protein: CASSRDRAESGYTF
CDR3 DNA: TGCGCCAGCAGCCGGGACAGGGCGGAGAGTGGCTACACCTTC

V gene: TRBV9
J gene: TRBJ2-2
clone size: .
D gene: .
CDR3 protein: CASSVGHTGELFF
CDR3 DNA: TGTGCCAGCAGCGTCGGACATACCGGGGAGCTGTTTTTT

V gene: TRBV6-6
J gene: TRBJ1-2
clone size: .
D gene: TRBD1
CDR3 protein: CASSSTTDRGYGYTF
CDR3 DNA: TGTGCCAGCAGTTCGACCACAGACAGGGGCTATGGCTACACCTTC

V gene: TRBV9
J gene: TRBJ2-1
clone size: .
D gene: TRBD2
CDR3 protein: CASSVGLAGDNEQFF
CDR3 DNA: TGTGCCAGCAGCGTAGGACTAGCGGGAGACAATGAGCAGTTCTTC

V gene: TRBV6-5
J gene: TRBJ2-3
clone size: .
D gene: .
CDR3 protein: CASSYSAGVGGDTQYF
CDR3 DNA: TGTGCCAGCAGTTACTCGGCGGGAGTAGGGGGAGATACGCAGTATTTT

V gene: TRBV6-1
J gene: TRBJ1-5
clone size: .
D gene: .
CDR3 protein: CASGFTGHLNQPQHF
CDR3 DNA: TGTGCCAGCGGGTTCACAGGGCACCTTAATCAGCCCCAGCATTTT

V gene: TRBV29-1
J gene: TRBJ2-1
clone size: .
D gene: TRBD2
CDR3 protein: CSVDSGGTWNEQFF
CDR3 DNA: TGCAGCGTTGACTCGGGGGGAACGTGGAATGAGCAGTTCTTC

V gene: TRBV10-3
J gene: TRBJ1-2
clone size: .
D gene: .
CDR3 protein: CAISETGTGYGYTF
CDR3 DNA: TGTGCCATCAGTGAGACAGGGACGGGCTATGGCTACACCTTC

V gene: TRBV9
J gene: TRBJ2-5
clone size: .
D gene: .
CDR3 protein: CASSEHSLGGETQYF
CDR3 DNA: TGTGCCAGCAGCGAACATAGCCTGGGAGGAGAGACCCAGTACTTC

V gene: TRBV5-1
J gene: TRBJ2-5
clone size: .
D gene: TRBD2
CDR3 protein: CASSVRAGEETQYF
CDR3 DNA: TGCGCCAGCAGCGTACGAGCGGGAGAAGAGACCCAGTACTTC

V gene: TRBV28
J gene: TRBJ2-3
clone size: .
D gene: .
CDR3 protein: CASSLYEGIGGGRADTQYF
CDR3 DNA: TGTGCCAGCAGTTTATATGAGGGGATAGGAGGGGGCAGGGCAGATACGCAGTATTTT

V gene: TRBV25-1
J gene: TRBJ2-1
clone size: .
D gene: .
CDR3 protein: CASMSNEQFF
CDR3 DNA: TGTGCCAGCATGAGCAATGAGCAGTTCTTC

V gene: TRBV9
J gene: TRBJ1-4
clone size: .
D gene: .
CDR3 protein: CASSAGDWGATNEKLFF
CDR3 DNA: TGTGCCAGCAGCGCCGGGGACTGGGGTGCAACTAATGAAAAACTGTTTTTT

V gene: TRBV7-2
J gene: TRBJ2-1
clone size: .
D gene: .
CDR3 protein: CASSPRGRNEQFF
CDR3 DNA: TGTGCCAGCAGCCCTAGAGGGAGGAATGAGCAGTTCTTC

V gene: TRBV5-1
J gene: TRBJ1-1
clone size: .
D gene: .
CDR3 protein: CASSPQGAGTEAFF
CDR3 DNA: TGCGCCAGCAGCCCACAGGGAGCGGGGACTGAAGCTTTCTTT

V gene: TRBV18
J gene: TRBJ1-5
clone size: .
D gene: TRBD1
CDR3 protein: CASSPDRGTNQPQHF
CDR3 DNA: TGTGCCAGCTCACCAGACAGGGGCACCAATCAGCCCCAGCATTTT

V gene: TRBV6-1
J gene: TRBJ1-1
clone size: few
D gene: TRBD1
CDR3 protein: CASSHPGQDVFEAFF
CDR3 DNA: TGTGCCAGCAGTCACCCGGGACAGGACGTTTTTGAAGCTTTCTTT

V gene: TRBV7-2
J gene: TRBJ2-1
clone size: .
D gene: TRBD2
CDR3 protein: CASSYYGLMASGMFNEQFF
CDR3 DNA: TGTGCCAGCAGCTATTACGGACTGATGGCTAGCGGGATGTTCAATGAGCAGTTCTTC

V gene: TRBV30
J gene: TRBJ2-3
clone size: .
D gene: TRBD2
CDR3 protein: CAWSPGLATYTQYF
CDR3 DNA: TGTGCCTGGTCCCCGGGACTAGCGACCTATACGCAGTATTTT

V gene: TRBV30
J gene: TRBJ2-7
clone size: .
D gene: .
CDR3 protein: CAWSVGNAYEQYF
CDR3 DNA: TGTGCCTGGAGTGTCGGGAACGCCTACGAGCAGTACTTC

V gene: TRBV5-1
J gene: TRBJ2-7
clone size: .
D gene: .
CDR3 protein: CASSASLDSLLYYEQYF
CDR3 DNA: TGCGCCAGCAGCGCCTCCCTGGACAGTCTCCTCTACTACGAGCAGTACTTC

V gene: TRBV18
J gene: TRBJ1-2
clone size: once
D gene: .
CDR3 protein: CASSPEENYGYTF
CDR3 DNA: TGTGCCAGCTCACCGGAGGAGAACTATGGCTACACCTTC

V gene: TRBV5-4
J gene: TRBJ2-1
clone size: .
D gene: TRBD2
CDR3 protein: CASSHTSGSWNEQFF
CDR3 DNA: TGTGCCAGCAGTCATACTAGCGGGAGTTGGAATGAGCAGTTCTTC

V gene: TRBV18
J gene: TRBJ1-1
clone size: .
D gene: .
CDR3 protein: CASSPLGGMDTEAFF
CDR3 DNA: TGTGCCAGCTCACCCCTCGGGGGGATGGACACTGAAGCTTTCTTT

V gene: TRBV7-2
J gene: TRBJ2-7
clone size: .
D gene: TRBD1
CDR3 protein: CASSNPGQGDYEQYF
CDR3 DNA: TGTGCCAGCAGCAATCCGGGACAGGGGGACTACGAGCAGTACTTC

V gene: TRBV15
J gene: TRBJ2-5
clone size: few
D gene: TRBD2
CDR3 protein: CATSRTSGRVETQYF
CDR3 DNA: TGTGCCACCAGCAGAACTAGCGGGAGAGTGGAGACCCAGTACTTC

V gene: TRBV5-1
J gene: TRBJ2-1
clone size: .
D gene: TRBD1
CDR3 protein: CASSAGQGGNEQFF
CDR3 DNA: TGCGCCAGCAGCGCGGGACAGGGGGGAAATGAGCAGTTCTTC

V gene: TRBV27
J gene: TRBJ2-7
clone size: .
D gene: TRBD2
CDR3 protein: CASSRSGNYEQYF
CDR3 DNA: TGTGCCAGCAGCCGTAGCGGGAACTACGAGCAGTACTTC

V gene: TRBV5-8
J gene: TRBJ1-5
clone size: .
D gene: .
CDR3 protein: CASSPRRGNNQPQHF
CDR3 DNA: TGTGCCAGCAGCCCCCGTAGGGGGAACAATCAGCCCCAGCATTTT

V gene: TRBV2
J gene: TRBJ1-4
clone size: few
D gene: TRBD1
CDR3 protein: CASSPLGTGVGSWEKLFF
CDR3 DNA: TGTGCCAGCAGTCCGCTGGGGACAGGGGTTGGCAGCTGGGAAAAACTGTTTTTT

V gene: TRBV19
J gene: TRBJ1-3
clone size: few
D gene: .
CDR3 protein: CASTEDRGNTIYF
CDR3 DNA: TGTGCCAGTACGGAGGATCGTGGAAACACCATATATTTT

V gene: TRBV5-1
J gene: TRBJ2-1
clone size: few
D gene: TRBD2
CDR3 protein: CASRSLAGVENEQFF
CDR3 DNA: TGCGCCAGCCGATCTCTAGCGGGAGTGGAGAATGAGCAGTTCTTC

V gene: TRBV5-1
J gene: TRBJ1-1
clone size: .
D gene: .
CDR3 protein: CASSLSTGNTEAFF
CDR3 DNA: TGCGCCAGCAGCTTGAGCACAGGGAACACTGAAGCTTTCTTT

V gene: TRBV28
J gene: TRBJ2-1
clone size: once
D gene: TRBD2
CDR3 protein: CASSFKSSGGNEQFF
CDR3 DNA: TGTGCCAGCAGTTTTAAGTCTAGCGGGGGGAATGAGCAGTTCTTC

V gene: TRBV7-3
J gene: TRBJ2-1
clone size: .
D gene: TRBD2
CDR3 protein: CASSSPAGGSYNEQFF
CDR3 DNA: TGTGCCAGCAGCTCCCCAGCGGGAGGGTCCTACAATGAGCAGTTCTTC

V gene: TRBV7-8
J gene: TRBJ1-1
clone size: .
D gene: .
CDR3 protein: CASSPMTTTDTEAFF
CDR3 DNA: TGTGCCAGCAGCCCCATGACAACAACCGACACTGAAGCTTTCTTT

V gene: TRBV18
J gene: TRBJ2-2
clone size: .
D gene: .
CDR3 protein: CASSQTGLANTGELFF
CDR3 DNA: TGTGCCAGCTCACAAACGGGACTGGCGAACACCGGGGAGCTGTTTTTT

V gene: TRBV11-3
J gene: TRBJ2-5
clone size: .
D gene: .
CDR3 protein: CASSLEIRGTQYF
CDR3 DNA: TGTGCCAGCAGCTTAGAAATCCGCGGGACCCAGTACTTC

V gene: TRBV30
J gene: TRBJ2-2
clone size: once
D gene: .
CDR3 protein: CASASEGGGTGELFF
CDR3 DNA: TGTGCCTCGGCCTCTGAGGGGGGGGGCACCGGGGAGCTGTTTTTT

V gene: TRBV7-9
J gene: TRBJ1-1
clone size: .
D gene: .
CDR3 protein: CASSFTLQVQEAFF
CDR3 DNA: TGTGCCAGCAGCTTCACTCTCCAGGTTCAGGAAGCTTTCTTT

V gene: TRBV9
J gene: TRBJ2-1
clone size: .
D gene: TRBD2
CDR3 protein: CASSVSAGVFDEQFF
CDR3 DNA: TGTGCCAGCAGCGTATCAGCGGGAGTATTCGATGAGCAGTTCTTC